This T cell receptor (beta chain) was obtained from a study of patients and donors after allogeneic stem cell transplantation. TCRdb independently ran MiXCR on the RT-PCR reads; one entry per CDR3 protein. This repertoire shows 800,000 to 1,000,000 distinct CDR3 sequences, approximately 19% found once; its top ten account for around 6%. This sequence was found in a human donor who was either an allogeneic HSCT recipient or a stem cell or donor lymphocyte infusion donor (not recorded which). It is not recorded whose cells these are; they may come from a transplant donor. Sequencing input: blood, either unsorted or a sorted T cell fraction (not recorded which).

The DNA of the CDR3 is TGTGCCAGCAGCTTAGAGGAGGGTTCCTACAATGAGCAGTTCTTC. Its translation: CASSLEEGSYNEQFF. V gene TRBV7-2 combines with J gene TRBJ2-1, with TRBD2 as a possible D gene (6 bases). V was trimmed by 1 base and J by 1 base, leaving 8 bases between them. CDR3 size: 15 residues. CDR1 and CDR2 (germline): SGHTA, FQGNSA.